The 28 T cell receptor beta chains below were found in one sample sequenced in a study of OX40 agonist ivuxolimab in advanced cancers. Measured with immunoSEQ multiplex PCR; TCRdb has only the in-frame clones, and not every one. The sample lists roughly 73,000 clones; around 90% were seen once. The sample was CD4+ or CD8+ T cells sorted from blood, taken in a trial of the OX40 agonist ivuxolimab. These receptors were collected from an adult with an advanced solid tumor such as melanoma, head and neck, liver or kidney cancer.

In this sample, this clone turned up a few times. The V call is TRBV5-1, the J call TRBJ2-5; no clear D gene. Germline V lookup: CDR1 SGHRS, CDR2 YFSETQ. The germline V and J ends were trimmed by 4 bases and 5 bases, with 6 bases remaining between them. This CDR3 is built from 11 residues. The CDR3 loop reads CASSEKETQYF. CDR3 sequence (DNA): TGCGCCAGCAGCGAAAAGGAGACCCAGTACTTC.

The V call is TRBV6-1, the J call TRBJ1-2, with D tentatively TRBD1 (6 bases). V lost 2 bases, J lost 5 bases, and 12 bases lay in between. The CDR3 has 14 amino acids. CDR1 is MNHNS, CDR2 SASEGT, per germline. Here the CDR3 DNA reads TGTGCCAGCAGTGAACAAAGACAGGCATATGGCTACACCTTC. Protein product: CASSEQRQAYGYTF.

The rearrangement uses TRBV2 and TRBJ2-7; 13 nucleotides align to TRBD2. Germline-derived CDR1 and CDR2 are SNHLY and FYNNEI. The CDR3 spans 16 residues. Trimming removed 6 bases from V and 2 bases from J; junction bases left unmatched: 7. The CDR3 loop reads CASRYPTSGRAYEQYF. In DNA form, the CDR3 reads TGTGCCAGCAGATACCCAACTAGCGGGAGGGCCTACGAGCAGTACTTC.

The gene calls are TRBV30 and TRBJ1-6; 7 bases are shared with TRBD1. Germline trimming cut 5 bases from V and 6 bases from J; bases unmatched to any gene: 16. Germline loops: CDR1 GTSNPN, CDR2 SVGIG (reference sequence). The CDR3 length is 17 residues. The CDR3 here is CAWGFPGQRFTNSPLHF. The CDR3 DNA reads TGTGCCTGGGGATTCCCGGGACAGCGATTTACTAATTCACCCCTCCACTTT.

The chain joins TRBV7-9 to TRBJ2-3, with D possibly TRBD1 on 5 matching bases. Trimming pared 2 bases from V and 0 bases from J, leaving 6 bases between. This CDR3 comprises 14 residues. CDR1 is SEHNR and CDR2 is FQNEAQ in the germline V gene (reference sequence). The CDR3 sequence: CASSLQGSTDTQYF. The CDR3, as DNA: TGTGCCAGCAGCTTACAGGGTAGCACAGATACGCAGTATTTT.

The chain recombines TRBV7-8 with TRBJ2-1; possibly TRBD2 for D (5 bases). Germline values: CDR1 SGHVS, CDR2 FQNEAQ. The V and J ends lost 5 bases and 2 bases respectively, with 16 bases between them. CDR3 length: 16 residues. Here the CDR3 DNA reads TGTGCCAGCAGCGCCTACCGAAGCGGTGCCTACAATGAGCAGTTCTTC. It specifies CASSAYRSGAYNEQFF.

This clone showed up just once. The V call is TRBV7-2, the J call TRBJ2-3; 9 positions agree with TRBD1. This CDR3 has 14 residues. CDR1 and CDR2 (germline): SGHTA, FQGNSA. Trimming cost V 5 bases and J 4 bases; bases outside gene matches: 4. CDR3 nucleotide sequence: TGTGCCAGCAGCCCCCGGACAGGGGCAGATACGCAGTATTTT. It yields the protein CASSPRTGADTQYF.

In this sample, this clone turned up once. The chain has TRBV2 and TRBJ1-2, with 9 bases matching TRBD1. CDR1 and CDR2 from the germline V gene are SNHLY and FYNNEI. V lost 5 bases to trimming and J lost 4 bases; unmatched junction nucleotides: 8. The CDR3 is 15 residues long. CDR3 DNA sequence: TGTGCCAGCAGTACCGGGACAGGGAATCGCTATGGCTACACCTTC. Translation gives CASSTGTGNRYGYTF.

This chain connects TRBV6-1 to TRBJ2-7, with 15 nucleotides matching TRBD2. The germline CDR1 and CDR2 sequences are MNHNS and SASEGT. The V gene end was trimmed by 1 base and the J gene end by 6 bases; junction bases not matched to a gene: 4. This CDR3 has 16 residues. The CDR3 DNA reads TGTGCCAGCAGTGAAGTCGGACTAGCGGGGGGGTCCGAGCAGTACTTC. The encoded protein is CASSEVGLAGGSEQYF.

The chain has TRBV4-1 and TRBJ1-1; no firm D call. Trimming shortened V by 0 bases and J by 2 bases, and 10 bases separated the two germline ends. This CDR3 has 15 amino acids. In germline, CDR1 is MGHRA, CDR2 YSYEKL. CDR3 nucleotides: TGCGCCAGCAGCCAAGATCAAGCGGTTAACACTGAAGCTTTCTTT. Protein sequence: CASSQDQAVNTEAFF.

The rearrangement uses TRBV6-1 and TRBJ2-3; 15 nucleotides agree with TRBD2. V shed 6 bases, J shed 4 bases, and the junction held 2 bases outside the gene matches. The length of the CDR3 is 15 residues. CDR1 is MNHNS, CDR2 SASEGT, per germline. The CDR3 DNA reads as TGTGCCAGCAGGGGACTAGCGGGGGGAGCAGATACGCAGTATTTT. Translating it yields CASRGLAGGADTQYF.

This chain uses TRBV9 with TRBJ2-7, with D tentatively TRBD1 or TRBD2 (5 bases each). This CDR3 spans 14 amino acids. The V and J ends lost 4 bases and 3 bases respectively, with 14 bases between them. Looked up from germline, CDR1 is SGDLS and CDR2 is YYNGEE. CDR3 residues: CASSPRDVLYEQYF. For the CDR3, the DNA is TGTGCCAGCAGCCCCCGGGACGTCCTCTACGAGCAGTACTTC. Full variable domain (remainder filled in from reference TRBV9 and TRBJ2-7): DSGVTQTPKHLITATGQRVTLRCSPRSGDLSVYWYQQSLDQGLQFLIQYYNGEERAKGNILERFSAQQFPDLHSELNLSSLELGDSALYFCASSPRDVLYEQYFGPGTRLTVT.

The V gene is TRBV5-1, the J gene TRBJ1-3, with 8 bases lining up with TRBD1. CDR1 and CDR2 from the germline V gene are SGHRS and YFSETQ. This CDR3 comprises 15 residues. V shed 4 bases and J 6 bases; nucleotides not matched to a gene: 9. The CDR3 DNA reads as TGCGCCAGCAGCCGCGCGGGGACAGGAGAAAACACCATATATTTT. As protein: CASSRAGTGENTIYF.

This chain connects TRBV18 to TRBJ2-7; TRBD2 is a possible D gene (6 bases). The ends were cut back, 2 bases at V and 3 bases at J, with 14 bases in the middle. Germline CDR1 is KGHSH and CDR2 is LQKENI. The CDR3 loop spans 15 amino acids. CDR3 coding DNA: TGTGCCAGCTCACCAAGCATAGCGGCAAACTACGAGCAGTACTTC. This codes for CASSPSIAANYEQYF.

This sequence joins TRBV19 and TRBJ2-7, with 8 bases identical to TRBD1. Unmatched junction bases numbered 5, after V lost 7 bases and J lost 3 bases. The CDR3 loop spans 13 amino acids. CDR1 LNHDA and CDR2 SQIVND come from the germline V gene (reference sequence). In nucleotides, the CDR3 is TGTGCCAGTACAGGGGGCTCTTTCTACGAGCAGTACTTC. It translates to CASTGGSFYEQYF.

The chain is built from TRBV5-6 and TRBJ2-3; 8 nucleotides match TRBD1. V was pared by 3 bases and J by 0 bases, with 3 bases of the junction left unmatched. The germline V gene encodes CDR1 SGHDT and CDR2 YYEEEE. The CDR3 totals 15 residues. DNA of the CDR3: TGTGCCAGCAGCTGGAGACAGGGGAGCACAGATACGCAGTATTTT. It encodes CASSWRQGSTDTQYF.

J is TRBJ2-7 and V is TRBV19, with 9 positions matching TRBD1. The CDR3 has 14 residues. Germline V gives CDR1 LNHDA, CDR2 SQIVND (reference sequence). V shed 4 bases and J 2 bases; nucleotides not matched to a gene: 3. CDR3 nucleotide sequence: TGTGCCAGTAGTACACGACAGGGGGCCTACGAGCAGTACTTC. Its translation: CASSTRQGAYEQYF.

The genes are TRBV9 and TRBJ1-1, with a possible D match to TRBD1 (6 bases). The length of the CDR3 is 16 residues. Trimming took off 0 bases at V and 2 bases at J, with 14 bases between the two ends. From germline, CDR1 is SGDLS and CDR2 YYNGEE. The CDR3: CASSVGPTGLNTEAFF. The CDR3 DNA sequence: TGTGCCAGCAGCGTAGGCCCTACAGGGCTCAACACTGAAGCTTTCTTT.

CDR3 nucleotides: TGTGCCAGCAGCCCTCTCGAACAGGCCGTTTATGGCTACACCTTC. It encodes CASSPLEQAVYGYTF. The gene calls are TRBV5-4 and TRBJ1-2; D is possibly TRBD1 (5 bases). Deletions cut 4 bases from V and 5 bases from J, with 18 bases between. The CDR3 is 15 amino acids. The V gene's germline CDR1 is SGHNT and CDR2 YYREEE (reference sequence).

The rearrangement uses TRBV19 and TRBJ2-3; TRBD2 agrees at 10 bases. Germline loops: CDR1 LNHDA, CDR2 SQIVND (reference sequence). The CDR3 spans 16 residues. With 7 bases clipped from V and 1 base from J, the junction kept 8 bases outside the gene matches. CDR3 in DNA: TGTGCCAGTAACCGCCAGCGGGAGGGGGGCACAGATACGCAGTATTTT. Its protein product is CASNRQREGGTDTQYF.

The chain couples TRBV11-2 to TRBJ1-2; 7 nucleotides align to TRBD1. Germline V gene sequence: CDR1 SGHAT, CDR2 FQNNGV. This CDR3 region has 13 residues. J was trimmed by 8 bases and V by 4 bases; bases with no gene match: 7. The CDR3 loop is CASSSDRVWGYTF. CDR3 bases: TGTGCCAGCAGCTCAGACAGGGTTTGGGGCTACACCTTC.

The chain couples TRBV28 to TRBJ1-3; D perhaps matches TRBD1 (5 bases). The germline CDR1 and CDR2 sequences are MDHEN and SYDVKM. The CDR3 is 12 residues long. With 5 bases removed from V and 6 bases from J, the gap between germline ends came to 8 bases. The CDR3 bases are TGTGCCAGCAGTATACAGGAAAACACCATATATTTT. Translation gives CASSIQENTIYF. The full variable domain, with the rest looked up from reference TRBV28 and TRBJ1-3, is DVKVTQSSRYLVKRTGEKVFLECVQDMDHENMFWYRQDPGLGLRLIYFSYDVKMKEKGDIPEGYSVSREKKERFSLILESASTNQTSMYLCASSIQENTIYFGEGSWLTVV.

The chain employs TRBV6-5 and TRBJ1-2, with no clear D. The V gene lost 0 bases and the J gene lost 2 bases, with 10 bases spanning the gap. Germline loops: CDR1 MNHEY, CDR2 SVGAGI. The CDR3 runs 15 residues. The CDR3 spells CASSYSMWENYGYTF. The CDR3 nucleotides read TGTGCCAGCAGTTACTCGATGTGGGAGAACTATGGCTACACCTTC.

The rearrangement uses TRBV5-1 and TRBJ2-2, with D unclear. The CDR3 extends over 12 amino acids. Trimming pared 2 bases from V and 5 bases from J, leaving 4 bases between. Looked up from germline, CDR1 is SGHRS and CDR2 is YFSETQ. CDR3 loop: CASSFGTGELFF. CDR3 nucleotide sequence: TGCGCCAGCAGCTTCGGGACCGGGGAGCTGTTTTTT.

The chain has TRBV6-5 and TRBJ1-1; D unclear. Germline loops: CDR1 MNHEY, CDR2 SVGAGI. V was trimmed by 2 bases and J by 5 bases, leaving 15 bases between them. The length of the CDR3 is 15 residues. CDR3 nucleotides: TGTGCCAGCAGTTACCCCGGACGGGGTAGGACTGAAGCTTTCTTT. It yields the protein CASSYPGRGRTEAFF.

The CDR3 is CASSLAGGPQHF. In nucleotides, the CDR3 is TGCGCCAGCAGCTTAGCGGGCGGGCCCCAGCATTTT. This chain joins TRBV5-1 and TRBJ1-5; D call uncertain. Germline V lookup: CDR1 SGHRS, CDR2 YFSETQ. The germline V and J ends were trimmed by 2 bases and 9 bases, with 9 bases remaining between them. The CDR3 totals 12 residues.

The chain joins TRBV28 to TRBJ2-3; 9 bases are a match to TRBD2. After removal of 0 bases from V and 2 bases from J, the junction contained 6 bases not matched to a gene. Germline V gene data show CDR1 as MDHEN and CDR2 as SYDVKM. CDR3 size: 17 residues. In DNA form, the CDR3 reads TGTGCCAGCAGTTTATGGGCTAGCGGGGCCGACACAGATACGCAGTATTTT. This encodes CASSLWASGADTDTQYF.

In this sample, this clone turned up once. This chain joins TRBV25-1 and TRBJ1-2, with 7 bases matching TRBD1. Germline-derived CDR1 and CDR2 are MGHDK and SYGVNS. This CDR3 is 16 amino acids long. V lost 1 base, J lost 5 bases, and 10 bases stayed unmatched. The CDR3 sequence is CASSESLTGHSYGYTF. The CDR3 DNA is TGTGCCAGCAGTGAATCACTGACAGGGCACTCTTATGGCTACACCTTC.